A selection of T cell receptor beta chains follows, all from one sample in a study of blood T cell repertoires in COVID-19. Assay: immunoSEQ multiplex PCR; the TCRdb copy retains only in-frame clones and omits some. The repertoire holds 51,000 or so clones, around 83% seen once, with approximately 7% in the top ten. The sequenced sample consisted of peripheral blood. The source is a man in his 70s with active COVID-19. The conserved cysteine and the conserved F or W are not part of the CDR3 here.

V: TRBV27
CDR3: ASSGMGQGGTQY

V: TRBV6-5
CDR3: ASSYDRDGNYGYT

V: TRBV5-6
CDR3: ASSLNGETQY

V: TRBV7-2
CDR3: ASSLVTRGPYGYT

V: TRBV6-1
CDR3: ASSEFGTGGNEQF

V: TRBV4-1
CDR3: ASSPREGAYNEQF

V: TRBV29-1
CDR3: SVEVNTGETQY

V: TRBV27
CDR3: ASSLSQTGFSEQY

V: TRBV5-4
CDR3: ASRAGTPRTGELF

V: TRBV28
CDR3: ASSLPGTGRRTEAF

V: TRBV6-2/TRBV6-3
CDR3: ASSPEGRGGYT

V: TRBV4-1
CDR3: ASSPGQGMGANYGYT

V: TRBV5-4
CDR3: ASSSALGTDTQY

V: TRBV7-9
CDR3: ASSPGTAPGYT

V: TRBV29-1
CDR3: SVRVLGGSYEQY

V: TRBV7-2
CDR3: ASRTGTGGTGELF